Listed below are T cell receptor beta chains from one sample, sequenced in a study of blood T cell repertoires in COVID-19. Assay used: immunoSEQ multiplex PCR; TCRdb lists only in-frame clones, some missing. The table records about 59,000 clones, 70% to 85% of them present only once. The material sequenced was peripheral blood. The receptors stem from a man in his sixties with acute or convalescent COVID-19. Both conserved end residues are part of each CDR3.

V gene	J gene	CDR3 protein
TRBV9	TRBJ2-2	CASSALQPEAGELFF
TRBV7-9	TRBJ1-2	CASSDGQGNYGYTF
TRBV20-1	TRBJ2-7	CSASRAGGPNEQYF
TRBV4-1	TRBJ2-1	CASSQPVLAKTNEQFF
TRBV4-2	TRBJ1-1	CASSPQTGTSYTEAFF
TRBV9	TRBJ2-5	CASSVAMRDVETQYF
TRBV13	TRBJ1-1	CASSRRGANTEAFF
TRBV6-2/TRBV6-3	TRBJ1-2	CASSGQGYGYTF
TRBV27	TRBJ2-5	CASSEPGLWETQYF
TRBV29-1	TRBJ2-5	CSAVSGKETQYF
TRBV30	TRBJ1-5	CAWGPGTSSNQPQHF
TRBV18	TRBJ2-7	CASSPPQGWNEQYF
TRBV28	TRBJ1-1	CASSPWPLDTEAFF
TRBV7-2	TRBJ1-1	CASSFRTGGTEAFF
TRBV6-2/TRBV6-3	TRBJ1-1	CASSYRVGVTEAFF
TRBV28	TRBJ1-2	CASSEPGPTRGYGYTF
TRBV10-3	TRBJ2-3	CAISESAGSSTDTQYF
TRBV4-1	TRBJ1-2	CASSQAAGGDYGYTF
TRBV11-2	TRBJ2-3	CASSSRAGGATDTQYF
TRBV2	TRBJ2-1	CASSEEAANEQFF
TRBV5-8	TRBJ2-1	CASRLALLNEQFF
TRBV28	TRBJ1-6	CASSSGQGNSPLHF
TRBV12-3/TRBV12-4	TRBJ1-5	CASSQGEVLPQHF
TRBV27	TRBJ1-2	CASSFRQAGDTGYTF
TRBV4-1	TRBJ1-1	CASSQVIIRGGGNTEAFF
TRBV10-3	TRBJ1-2	CAISDRGQGADGYTF
TRBV5-1	TRBJ1-6	CASSLRPGDNSPLHF
TRBV19	TRBJ2-2	CASSLRDSARELFF
TRBV2	TRBJ2-3	CASSYSPGLAGGPEGTDTQYF
TRBV11-2	TRBJ2-5	CASSTRETRETQYF
TRBV6-1	TRBJ1-5	CASSEELGQPQHF
TRBV5-8	TRBJ1-6	CASSLLGLYNSPLHF
TRBV27	TRBJ2-7	CASYRLAGGLSYEQYF
TRBV11-3	TRBJ2-1	CASSLAADEQFF
TRBV7-3	TRBJ1-1	CASSLIEGTEAFF
TRBV28	TRBJ2-7	CASSSPGQAQGGYEQYF
TRBV27	TRBJ1-4	CASSFKGSGNEKLFF
TRBV30	TRBJ2-7	CAAETAYEQYF
TRBV28	TRBJ1-1	CASSLPAGAGTEAFF
TRBV5-1	TRBJ1-1	CASSPGGGYNTEAFF
TRBV7-9	TRBJ2-2	CASSRPGQGASGELFF
TRBV24-1	TRBJ2-3	CATSDSQGYGDTQYF
TRBV18	TRBJ2-1	CASSPTSGNYNEQFF
TRBV7-2	TRBJ2-1	CASSLSRDFNYNEQFF
TRBV3-1/TRBV3-2	TRBJ2-1	CASSQGTIGTDESQFF
TRBV3-1/TRBV3-2	TRBJ1-5	CASSQGLNGYNQPQHF
TRBV27	TRBJ2-1	CASSLLAGPRNEQFF
TRBV7-6	TRBJ2-2	CASSWDSNTGELFF
TRBV12-5	TRBJ2-5	CASSPGNRGGIETQYF
TRBV6-5	TRBJ1-4	CASSSAGQGGEKLFF
TRBV2	TRBJ2-3	CASSSQPTGTDTQYF
TRBV28	TRBJ1-1	CASRSLGGATEAFF
TRBV7-8	TRBJ1-6	CASSLVDRGKSPLHF
TRBV6-6	TRBJ1-4	CASSKGRTNEKLFF
TRBV19	TRBJ1-5	CASMDRGNQPQHF
TRBV2	TRBJ2-1	CASSEAVKEAYNEQFF
TRBV6-4	TRBJ2-3	CASSDGTGSSTQYF
TRBV29-1	TRBJ1-5	CSVESGVGQPQHF
TRBV14	TRBJ2-2	CASSGGRANIGELFF